This record concerns one TCR beta chain sequence. Other DNA variants within this sample encode the same CDR3. The CDR3 totals 11 residues. Germline CDR1 and CDR2: MDHEN and SYDVKM. The V end was cut by 7 bases, the J end by 0 bases, with 3 bases between. Time point of the sample: pretreatment peripheral blood. The data are from a study of PD-L1 blockade in urothelial cancer. Study details: Chemotherapy regimens numbering 0 to 3 had been given to patients. Blood was evaluated 3 weeks (second dose) and 6 weeks after therapy began.

Every PCR was spiked with synthetic TCR analog templates. Sequencing used immunoSEQ multiplex PCR; TCRdb keeps in-frame clones, though not all of them. The repertoire consists of tens of thousands of clones, with roughly nine tenths occurring once and the leading ten covering under 6%. V usage is TRBV28 and J usage is TRBJ1-1; D uncertain. The sequences come from PBMCs, collected around atezolizumab (anti-PD-L1) treatment. This clonotype was sampled from a man aged 65-85 years with urothelial cancer. CDR3 sequence (DNA): TGTGCCAGCACCTTGAACACTGAAGCTTTCTTT. This encodes CASTLNTEAFF.